The source of this T cell receptor (beta chain) is a study of T cell repertoires in cytomegalovirus infection. On the study more broadly: Both a matching HLA type and CMV infection were indicated by public TCR beta signatures. The study, taken as a whole, reports: CMV-specific TCR beta clonotypes restricted by HLA-C were the ones dominating the ex vivo response.

TCRdb independently ran MiXCR on the reads; one entry per CDR3 protein. The data show fewer than 1,000,000 distinct CDR3 sequences, approximately 31% seen once. This clonotype was seen only a few times. What it recognizes is unknown. Germline assignment: CDR1 SGHDT and CDR2 YYEEEE. V was pared by 3 bases and J by 4 bases, with 11 bases of the junction left unmatched. The CDR3 is 16 amino acids. The origin of this receptor is a human donor in good health (CMV status not recorded). Some clones in this sample may be carry-over from other donors' samples. Source: cultured CD8+ T cells from PBMCs, taken from culture after CMV antigen stimulation. The rearrangement links TRBV5-6 to TRBJ1-2, with 8 bases matching TRBD1. In nucleotides, the CDR3 is TGTGCCAGCAGCTCCGGTCCCGGGACAGGAATCTATGGCTACACCTTC. Protein: CASSSGPGTGIYGYTF.